This T cell receptor (beta chain) derives from a study of monozygotic twins with inflammatory bowel disease. Study-level results: Lower sharing of clonotypes with other individuals was seen in IBD patients than in healthy twins. This was most marked in patients showing signs of disease activity. T cell subtypes were not distinguishable in this analysis. The co-twins with IBD showed lower TCRbeta diversity (inverse Simpson) than their healthy siblings.

As for this clonotype: Its specificity is unknown.

The CDR3 length is 16 residues. The germline gives CDR1 SGHRS, CDR2 YFSETQ. UMIs with a 6-nucleotide sample barcode were added by template switching. Reanalyzing the 5' RACE reads, TCRdb keeps one entry per CDR3 protein, without DNA. The sample's table shows approximately 380,000 distinct CDR3 sequences. This sequence was found in a human donor with ulcerative colitis or Crohn's disease, or a healthy co-twin of an affected twin (not recorded which). The chain has TRBV5-1 and TRBJ2-1; TCRdb returns TRBD2, unconfirmable since there is no DNA. Sample: blood. CDR3 loop: CASSLGDAGGYNEQFF.